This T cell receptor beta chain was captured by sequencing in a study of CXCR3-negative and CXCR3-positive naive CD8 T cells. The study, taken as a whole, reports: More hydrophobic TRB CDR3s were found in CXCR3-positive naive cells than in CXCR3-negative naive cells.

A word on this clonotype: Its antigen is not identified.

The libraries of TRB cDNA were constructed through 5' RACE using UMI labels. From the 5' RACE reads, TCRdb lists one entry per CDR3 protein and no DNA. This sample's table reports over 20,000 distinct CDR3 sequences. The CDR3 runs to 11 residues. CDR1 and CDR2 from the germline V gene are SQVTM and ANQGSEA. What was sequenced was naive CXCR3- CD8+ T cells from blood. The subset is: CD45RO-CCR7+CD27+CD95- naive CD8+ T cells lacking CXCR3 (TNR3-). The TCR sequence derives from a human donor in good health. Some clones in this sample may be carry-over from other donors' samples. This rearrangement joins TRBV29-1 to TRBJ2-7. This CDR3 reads CSGAFLGEQYF.